This entry lists 27 T cell receptor beta chains sequenced from one sample in a study of T cells after yellow fever vaccination (dated by TCRdb to between 2018 and 2021). Per the publication, the treatment or condition label means: live attenuated yellow fever vaccine strain. The protocol used for the library was 5' RACE. The sequencing machine was an Illumina HiSeq 2500. TCRdb reran the public reads through fastp at Q25 and MiXCR, keeping productive beta chains. A single entry per CDR3 protein holds the most common genes and DNA from its merged rows. Present in this sample are a few hundred thousand distinct CDR3 sequences, about 6.2% of which were seen just once. The ten largest clonotypes hold about 15% of the sample. This material consisted of PBMCs, taken 5 days after the yellow fever booster vaccination. Receptors were obtained from a man aged 25-45 years who received the YFV17D yellow fever vaccine.

This chain uses TRBV10-2 with TRBJ2-5; no firm D call. The germline gives CDR1 WSHSY, CDR2 SAAADI. V lost 0 bases to trimming and J lost 3 bases, with 8 bases between them. The length of the CDR3 is 14 residues. CDR3: CASSESNREETQYF. Here the CDR3 DNA reads TGCGCCAGCAGTGAGTCAAACCGGGAAGAGACCCAGTACTTC.

This clonotype was seen at least ten times. The J gene is TRBJ2-2, the V gene TRBV12-3 or TRBV12-4; the D is unclear. This CDR3 region has 13 residues. V lost 1 base, J lost 7 bases, and 7 bases lay in between. The CDR3, as DNA: TGTGCCAGCAGTTTAGGGCTGAGCGGGGAGCTGTTTTTT. This translates into CASSLGLSGELFF.

This clonotype was counted at least ten times. V usage is TRBV2 and J usage is TRBJ2-5, with D perhaps matching TRBD1 or TRBD2 (6 bases each). From germline, CDR1 is SNHLY and CDR2 FYNNEI. V lost 3 bases, J lost 4 bases, and 24 bases lay in between. This CDR3 has 18 amino acids. CDR3: CASSEKAAPGGLGETQYF. CDR3 nucleotide sequence: TGTGCCAGCAGTGAGAAGGCCGCCCCTGGGGGGCTCGGAGAGACCCAGTACTTC.

This clonotype was detected many times. The V and J genes are TRBV15 and TRBJ2-2; no firm D call. V lost 1 base and J 4 bases, leaving 10 bases between the germline ends. The CDR3 is 15 residues long. Germline CDR1 and CDR2: LNHNV and YYDKDF (reference sequence). The CDR3 here is CATSRVAQPTGELFF. The CDR3 coding sequence is TGTGCCACCAGCAGAGTGGCTCAGCCCACCGGGGAGCTGTTTTTT.

This clonotype occurred many times. The V and J genes are TRBV13 and TRBJ1-5; no firm D call. CDR3 length equals 14 residues. The V gene's germline CDR1 is PRHDT and CDR2 FYEKMQ (reference sequence). V lost 7 bases and J lost 6, with 16 bases in between. This CDR3 is CASTTGGPGQPQHF. Here the CDR3 DNA reads TGTGCCAGCACGACCGGCGGCCCAGGTCAGCCCCAGCATTTT.

This clonotype was seen a handful of times. The chain couples TRBV6-1 to TRBJ2-2, with TRBD2 matching 11 bases. Germline CDR1 MNHNS, CDR2 SASEGT. The V gene end was trimmed by 5 bases and the J gene end by 8 bases; junction bases not matched to a gene: 10. The CDR3 consists of 16 residues. CDR3 region: CASSRLYSGRAGELFF. In DNA, the CDR3 is TGTGCCAGCAGTCGACTCTATAGCGGGAGGGCGGGGGAGCTGTTTTTT.

V is TRBV20-1 and J is TRBJ1-5; weak D call: TRBD1 (5 bases). The V gene's germline CDR1 is DFQATT and CDR2 SNEGSKA (reference sequence). The V and J ends lost 6 bases and 7 bases respectively, with 16 bases between them. This CDR3 comprises 13 residues. The CDR3 is CSAGRGGYQPQHF. The CDR3 DNA is TGCAGTGCGGGGCGGGGGGGTTACCAGCCCCAGCATTTT.

The CDR3 coding sequence is TGTGCCAGTAACCCTGGACAGGCCATGGGGCCCCAGCATTTT. Its protein product is CASNPGQAMGPQHF. The chain has TRBV19 and TRBJ1-5; TRBD1 matches 7 bases. CDR3 size: 14 residues. Trimming at V came to 7 bases and at J to 9 bases, leaving 12 bases not matched to a gene. Germline-derived CDR1 and CDR2 are LNHDA and SQIVND (reference sequence).

This clonotype was detected many times. The chain recombines TRBV7-9 with TRBJ2-1, with D maybe TRBD2 (6 bases). The V gene lost 5 bases and the J gene lost 7 bases, with 18 bases spanning the gap. The germline V gene encodes CDR1 SEHNR and CDR2 FQNEAQ (reference sequence). The CDR3 runs to 15 residues. This CDR3 is CASSPVGGIGNEQFF. As DNA, the CDR3 is TGTGCCAGCAGCCCGGTCGGAGGGATCGGAAATGAGCAGTTCTTC.

This clonotype turned up a few times. The chain uses TRBV4-2 and TRBJ2-7, with 9 bases identical to TRBD1. Germline V gives CDR1 LGHNA, CDR2 YNFKEQ. CDR3 length: 17 residues. V lost 0 bases, J lost 3 bases, and 9 bases stayed unmatched. The chain's CDR3 is CASSQDHLRTGDYEQYF. DNA for the CDR3: TGTGCCAGCAGCCAAGATCATTTAAGGACAGGGGACTACGAGCAGTACTTC.

The table lists this clonotype with many counts. The chain uses TRBV7-2 and TRBJ1-6, with D unresolved. V gave up 0 bases and J gave up 5 bases, with 8 bases separating them. Germline lookup yields CDR1 SGHTA and CDR2 FQGNSA. This CDR3 has 15 residues. Here the CDR3 DNA reads TGTGCCAGCAGCTTAGCCGTCACCGATAATTCACCCCTCCACTTT. Translating gives CASSLAVTDNSPLHF.

The CDR3 sequence is CASSGPSDYEQFF. The CDR3 region has the DNA TGCGCCAGCAGTGGACCTAGCGACTATGAGCAGTTCTTC. V usage is TRBV10-1 and J usage is TRBJ2-1; the D gene is possibly TRBD2 (6 bases). Germline CDR1 reads WNHNN; CDR2 reads SYGVQD (reference sequence). V lost 4 bases to trimming and J lost 8 bases, with 12 bases between them. CDR3 length equals 13 residues.

The chain couples TRBV7-2 to TRBJ2-2; weak D call: TRBD1 (5 bases). Germline V CDR1 and CDR2: SGHTA, FQGNSA. Trimming removed 0 bases at V and 1 base at J, with 9 bases between. CDR3 length: 16 amino acids. Written as DNA, the CDR3 is TGTGCCAGCAGCTTAGCAGGGGTCCTGAACACCGGGGAGCTGTTTTTT. Residues: CASSLAGVLNTGELFF.

This clonotype showed up many times. The rearrangement uses TRBV5-1 and TRBJ1-5; TRBD1 aligns across 7 bases. Germline-derived CDR1 and CDR2 are SGHRS and YFSETQ. This CDR3 region has 15 residues. V lost 4 bases, J lost 3 bases, and 7 bases stayed unmatched. DNA of the CDR3: TGCGCCAGCAGCCGAGGGACAGCGGACAATCAGCCCCAGCATTTT. Translated, it gives CASSRGTADNQPQHF.

This clonotype has only a few counts. The chain employs TRBV7-2 and TRBJ2-2; 7 bases are a match to TRBD1. CDR3 size: 17 residues. Trimming removed 2 bases from V and 0 bases from J; junction bases left unmatched: 6. Germline V gives CDR1 SGHTA, CDR2 FQGNSA. This CDR3 is CASSLKRTGANTGELFF. The CDR3 DNA reads as TGTGCCAGCAGCTTAAAGAGAACAGGGGCGAACACCGGGGAGCTGTTTTTT.

This clonotype was seen ten or more times. The J gene is TRBJ1-2, the V gene TRBV20-1; 8 bases line up with TRBD1. Germline V gene lookup returns CDR1 DFQATT and CDR2 SNEGSKA (reference sequence). J lost 2 bases, V lost 4 bases, and 9 bases had no gene match. This CDR3 is built from 15 residues. The DNA of the CDR3 is TGCAGTGCTACAGGACAGGGTGGGTGGAACTATGGCTACACCTTC. Residues: CSATGQGGWNYGYTF.

This rearrangement joins TRBV6-2 or TRBV6-3 to TRBJ1-1; possible D gene TRBD1, 5 bases. Germline V gives CDR1 MNHEY, CDR2 SVGEGT. V shed 7 bases and J shed 10 bases, with 19 bases lying between them. The CDR3 sequence is 13 residues long. The CDR3 here is CASMRGTALSAFF. CDR3 sequence (DNA): TGTGCCAGCATGAGGGGTACCGCCCTGTCAGCTTTCTTT.

This clonotype was recorded a few times. The chain employs TRBV3-1 and TRBJ2-1, with 8 bases matching TRBD1. Germline-derived CDR1 and CDR2 are LGHDT and YNNKEL (reference sequence). CDR3 length equals 15 residues. The V and J ends lost 4 bases and 6 bases, in that order; junction bases with no gene match: 8. The CDR3 DNA reads TGTGCCAGCAGCCGGAGGACAGGGTCTTTCAATGAGCAGTTCTTC. It translates to CASSRRTGSFNEQFF.

This clonotype was counted ten times or more. The V gene is TRBV4-3, the J gene TRBJ2-5; D call uncertain. This CDR3 spans 14 amino acids. V lost 0 bases, J lost 3 bases, and 8 bases lay in between. Germline CDR1 and CDR2: LGHNA and YSLEER. The CDR3 sequence is CASSQDYEKETQYF. CDR3 bases: TGCGCCAGCAGCCAAGATTACGAGAAAGAGACCCAGTACTTC.

On this clonotype: One base away lies a much larger clone, so this may be a sequencing read error. The gene calls are TRBV3-1 and TRBJ1-4; 7 nucleotides line up with TRBD1. Trimming cost V 4 bases and J 9 bases; bases outside gene matches: 14. The CDR3 runs to 16 residues. The germline V gene has CDR1 LGHDT and CDR2 YNNKEL (reference sequence). CDR3 region: CASSPPRGGGYKKLFF. The CDR3 nucleotides read TGTGCCAGCAGCCCTCCCCGGGGAGGGGGCTACAAAAAACTGTTTTTT.

Written as DNA, the CDR3 is TGTGCCAGCAGCCAGGATTTACTAGCGGCAAACACCGGGGAGCTGTTTTTT. It specifies CASSQDLLAANTGELFF. The rearrangement uses TRBV14 and TRBJ2-2, with 8 nucleotides matching TRBD2. Germline V CDR1 and CDR2: SGHDN, FVKESK. V lost 3 bases and J lost 2; bases outside the gene matches: 8. The CDR3 runs to 17 residues.

J is TRBJ2-5 and V is TRBV7-3; D is undetermined. The ends were cut back, 1 base at V and 5 bases at J, with 11 bases in the middle. The CDR3 has 14 residues. Germline V gives CDR1 SGHTA, CDR2 FQGTGA. The CDR3 DNA reads TGTGCCAGCAGCTTAAATTCCGGAGCCGAGACCCAGTACTTC. It codes for CASSLNSGAETQYF.

The chain couples TRBV18 to TRBJ2-5, with 7 positions matching TRBD1. CDR3 length: 15 residues. The V gene's germline CDR1 is KGHSH and CDR2 LQKENI. V lost 2 bases, J lost 4 bases, and 7 bases stayed unmatched. CDR3 nucleotide sequence: TGTGCCAGCTCACCAGGGACAGATCCAGCAGAGACCCAGTACTTC. It specifies CASSPGTDPAETQYF.

This rearrangement joins TRBV5-6 to TRBJ2-7, with D perhaps matching TRBD2 (6 bases). There are 15 residues in the CDR3. Trimming pared 3 bases from V and 0 bases from J, leaving 13 bases between. Germline loops: CDR1 SGHDT, CDR2 YYEEEE. The DNA for the CDR3 is TGTGCCAGCAGCTGGGGAGGAACGGACTCCTACGAGCAGTACTTC. Amino acid sequence: CASSWGGTDSYEQYF.

This clonotype was seen only a few times. The V gene is TRBV20-1, the J gene TRBJ1-2, with 7 bases aligning to TRBD1. The CDR3 is 18 amino acids. Trimming cost V 7 bases and J 0 bases; bases outside gene matches: 20. CDR1 is DFQATT, CDR2 SNEGSKA, per germline (reference sequence). The CDR3 loop is CSGAPLDRTRPPNYGYTF. The CDR3 nucleotides are TGCAGTGGGGCGCCATTGGACAGGACCAGGCCCCCTAACTATGGCTACACCTTC.

The table lists this clonotype with a few counts. The J gene is TRBJ2-5, the V gene TRBV18; 10 bases map to TRBD1. CDR3 length equals 16 residues. CDR1 and CDR2 from the germline V gene are KGHSH and LQKENI. V lost 3 bases, J lost 5 bases, and 9 bases stayed unmatched. The CDR3 coding sequence is TGTGCCAGCTCACCTTCCGGGACAGGGGATCGGGAGACCCAGTACTTC. Protein sequence: CASSPSGTGDRETQYF.

The chain has TRBV20-1 and TRBJ2-1, with 11 bases that match TRBD2. The CDR3 has 17 amino acids. The V gene's germline CDR1 is DFQATT and CDR2 SNEGSKA (reference sequence). Germline trimming cut 2 bases from V and 7 bases from J; bases unmatched to any gene: 13. The CDR3 nucleotides read TGCAGTGCTAGAATAATGGGACTAGCGGAAGGCAGAAATGAGCAGTTCTTC. It yields the protein CSARIMGLAEGRNEQFF.